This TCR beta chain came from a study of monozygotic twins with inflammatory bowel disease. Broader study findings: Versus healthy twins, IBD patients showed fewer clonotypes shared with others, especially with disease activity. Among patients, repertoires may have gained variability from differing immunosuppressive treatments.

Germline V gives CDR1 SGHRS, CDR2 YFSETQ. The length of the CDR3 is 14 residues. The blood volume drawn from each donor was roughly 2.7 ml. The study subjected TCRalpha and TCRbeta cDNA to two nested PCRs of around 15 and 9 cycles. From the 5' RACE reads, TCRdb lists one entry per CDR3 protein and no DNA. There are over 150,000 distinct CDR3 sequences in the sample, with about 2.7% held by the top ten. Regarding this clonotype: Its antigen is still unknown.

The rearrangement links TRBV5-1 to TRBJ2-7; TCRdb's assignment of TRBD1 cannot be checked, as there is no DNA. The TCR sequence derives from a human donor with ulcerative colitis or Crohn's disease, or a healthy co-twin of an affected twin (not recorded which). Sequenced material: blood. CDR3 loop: CASSTQGGDYEQYF.